This TCR beta chain is from a study of blood T cell repertoires in COVID-19. The overall study: PBMCs, B-cell-depleted T cells, or T cells were the source of the cDNA or gDNA that made up the material.

Each participant's cohort was designated according to participant-reported clinical history. The CDR3 consists of 14 residues. The ends were cut back, 2 bases at V and 7 bases at J, with 15 bases in the middle. CDR1 MNHEY and CDR2 SMNVEV come from the germline V gene (reference sequence). In the authors' workflow: Amplified reference gene primers provided the basis for estimating nucleated cell counts. Libraries were prepared by immunoSEQ multiplex PCR; TCRdb keeps only in-frame clonotypes and omits some of them. V and J calls and clone size come straight from that table; D and trimming were deduced from the DNA. The table has around 250,000 clones, 91% seen once; the top ten hold 0.95% to 1.5%.

The receptor comes from a human donor in a cohort exposed to, infected with or recovered from COVID-19 (not recorded which). The donor label of this sample is uncertain. The chain recombines TRBV27 with TRBJ2-7, with a weak D call TRBD2 (6 bases). The sample comprised PBMCs or T cells enriched from blood (not recorded which). In DNA, the CDR3 is TGTGCCAGCAGTTTAGGGGCTTTAAGCGGGGAGCAGTACTTC. Translating it yields CASSLGALSGEQYF.